This T cell receptor (beta chain) comes out of a study of shared clonotypes between healthy human individuals. The study, taken as a whole, reports: Measured sharing among donors was expected to vary with sequencing depth.

Concerning this clone: Its antigen is not known.

Naive CD8 cells, CD45RO-negative and positively selected for CCR7, excluded terminally differentiated effector memory CD45RA+ cells. Germline V gives CDR1 MNHEY, CDR2 SMNVEV (reference sequence). V was pared by 1 base and J by 10 bases, with 17 bases between. CDR3 length equals 15 residues. Measured with immunoSEQ multiplex PCR; TCRdb has only the in-frame clones, and not every one. Of around 2.1 million clones in the sample, about 92% are singletons; the top ten hold about 1.8%. The V call is TRBV27, the J call TRBJ2-1; D is possibly TRBD2 (5 bases). The sequenced sample consisted of naive CD8+ T cells from PBMCs. The receptor's source is a man in his late teens or twenties in good health. Some clones in this sample may be carry-over from other donors' samples. CDR3 sequence: CASSLWRPLGGEQFF. In DNA, the CDR3 is TGTGCCAGCAGTTTATGGAGGCCCTTGGGCGGGGAGCAGTTCTTC.